This T cell receptor beta chain was captured by sequencing in a study of blood T cell repertoires in COVID-19. While infection was still active, Seattle patients were enrolled and then followed longitudinally. J lost 3 bases, V lost 0 bases, and 3 bases had no gene match. The germline CDR1 and CDR2 sequences are ENHRY and SYGVKD. CDR3 size: 15 residues. Data came from immunoSEQ multiplex PCR; TCRdb stores just in-frame clones and leaves some out. This table holds 300,000 to 450,000 clones, roughly 90% found once. The specimen sequenced was peripheral blood. The receptor was derived from a woman aged 30 to 39 with COVID-19, enrolled during active disease. The V call is TRBV10-3, the J call TRBJ2-3; 7 bases line up with TRBD2. CDR3 protein: CAISESNGRTDTQYF. DNA for the CDR3: TGTGCCATCAGTGAGTCGAACGGGAGGACAGATACGCAGTATTTT.